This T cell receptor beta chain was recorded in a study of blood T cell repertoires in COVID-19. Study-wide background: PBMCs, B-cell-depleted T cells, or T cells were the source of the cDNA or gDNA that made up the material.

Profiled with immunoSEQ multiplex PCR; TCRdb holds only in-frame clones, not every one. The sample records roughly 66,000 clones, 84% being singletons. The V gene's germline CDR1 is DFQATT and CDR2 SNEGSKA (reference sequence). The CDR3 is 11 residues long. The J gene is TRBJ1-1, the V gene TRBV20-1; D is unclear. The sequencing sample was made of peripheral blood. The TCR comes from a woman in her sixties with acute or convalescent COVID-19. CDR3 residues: CSGEMNTEAFF. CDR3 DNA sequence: TGCAGCGGGGAAATGAACACTGAAGCTTTCTTT.